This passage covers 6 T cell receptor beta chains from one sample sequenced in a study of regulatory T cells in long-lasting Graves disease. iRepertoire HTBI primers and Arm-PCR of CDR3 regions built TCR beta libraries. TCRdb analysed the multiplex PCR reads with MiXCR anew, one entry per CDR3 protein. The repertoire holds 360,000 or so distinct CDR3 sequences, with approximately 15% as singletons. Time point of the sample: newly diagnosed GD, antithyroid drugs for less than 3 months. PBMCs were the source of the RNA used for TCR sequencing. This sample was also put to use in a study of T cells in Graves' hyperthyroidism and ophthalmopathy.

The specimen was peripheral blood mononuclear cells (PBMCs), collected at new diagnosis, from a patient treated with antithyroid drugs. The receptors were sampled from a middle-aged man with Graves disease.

CDR3 residues: CASSAPGTQSTDTQYF. The CDR3 DNA follows: TGTGCCAGCTCAGCGCCCGGGACACAAAGCACAGATACGCAGTATTTT. The chain employs TRBV18 and TRBJ2-3, with D possibly TRBD1 on 6 matching bases. Germline values: CDR1 KGHSH, CDR2 LQKENI. Trimming pared 5 bases from V and 0 bases from J, leaving 15 bases between. This CDR3 contains 16 residues.

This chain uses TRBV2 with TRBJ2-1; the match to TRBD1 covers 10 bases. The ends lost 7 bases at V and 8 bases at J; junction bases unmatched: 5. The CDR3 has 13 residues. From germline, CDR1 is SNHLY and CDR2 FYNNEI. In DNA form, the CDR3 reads TGTGCCAGCACCGGGACAGGGGCCCATGAGCAGTTCTTC. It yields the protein CASTGTGAHEQFF. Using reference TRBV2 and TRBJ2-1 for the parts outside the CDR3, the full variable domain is EPEVTQTPSHQVTQMGQEVILRCVPISNHLYFYWYRQILGQKVEFLVSFYNNEISEKSEIFDDQFSVERPDGSNFTLKIRSTKLEDSAMYFCASTGTGAHEQFFGPGTRLTVL.

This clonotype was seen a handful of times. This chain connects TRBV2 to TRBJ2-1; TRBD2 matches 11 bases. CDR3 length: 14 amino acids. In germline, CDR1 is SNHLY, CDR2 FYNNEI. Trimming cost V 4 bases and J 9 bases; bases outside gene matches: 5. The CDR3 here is CASSVSGGAGEQFF. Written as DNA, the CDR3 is TGTGCCAGCAGTGTTAGCGGGGGGGCCGGTGAGCAGTTCTTC.

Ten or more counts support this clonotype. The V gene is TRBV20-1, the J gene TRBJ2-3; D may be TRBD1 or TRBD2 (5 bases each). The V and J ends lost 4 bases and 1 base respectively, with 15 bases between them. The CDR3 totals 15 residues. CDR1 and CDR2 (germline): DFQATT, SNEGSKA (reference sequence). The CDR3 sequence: CSAILPQEGTDTQYF. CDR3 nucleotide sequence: TGCAGTGCTATACTCCCACAGGAGGGCACAGATACGCAGTATTTT.

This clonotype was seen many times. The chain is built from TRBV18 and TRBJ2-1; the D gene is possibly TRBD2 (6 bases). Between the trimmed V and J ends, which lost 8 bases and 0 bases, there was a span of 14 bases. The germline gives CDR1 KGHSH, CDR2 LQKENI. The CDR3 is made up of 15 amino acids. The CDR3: CASSPTRSSYNEQFF. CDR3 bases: TGTGCCAGCAGCCCGACTAGGAGCTCCTACAATGAGCAGTTCTTC.

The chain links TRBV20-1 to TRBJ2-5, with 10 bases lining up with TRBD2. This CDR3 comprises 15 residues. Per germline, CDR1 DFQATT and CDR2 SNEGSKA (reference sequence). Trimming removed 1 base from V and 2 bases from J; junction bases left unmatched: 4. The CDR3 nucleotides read TGCAGTGCTAGAGTTAGCGGGGGGTCTCAAGAGACCCAGTACTTC. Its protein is CSARVSGGSQETQYF.